A single T cell receptor (beta chain) is shown here with its context. The data belong to a study of blood T cell repertoires in COVID-19. Looking at the study overall: Acute and convalescent COVID-19 specimens originated in the United States, Italy and Spain. Nucleic acid was either cDNA or gDNA, and it came from T cells, B-cell-depleted T cells, or PBMCs.

In the study's own analysis: Amplification of reference gene primers was used by the study to estimate nucleated cell counts. Clones were sequenced by immunoSEQ multiplex PCR, and TCRdb holds only the in-frame ones, with some missing. V and J calls and clone size are as listed in that table; D and trimming were resolved from the DNA. The sample includes 52,000 or so clones, about three quarters of them seen just once. The CDR3 has 16 amino acids. V was clipped by 1 base and J by 8 bases, with 18 bases between them. Germline CDR1 reads SGHAT; CDR2 reads FQNNGV. This sequence originates from a man aged 50 to 60 with active or convalescent COVID-19. V is TRBV11-2 and J is TRBJ2-1, with D maybe TRBD2 (7 bases). The specimen sequenced was peripheral blood. In DNA, the CDR3 is TGTGCCAGCAGCTTAGTAGGCGGGGGCGGTTTCTATGAGCAGTTCTTC. As protein: CASSLVGGGGFYEQFF.